This T cell receptor beta chain was documented in a study of patients and donors after allogeneic stem cell transplantation. Looked up from germline, CDR1 is SGDLS and CDR2 is YYNGEE. The CDR3 runs to 14 residues. Trimming took off 2 bases at V and 7 bases at J, with 15 bases between the two ends. MiXCR, applied by TCRdb to the RT-PCR reads, yields one record per CDR3 protein. The sample has about 90,000 distinct CDR3 sequences, around 49% seen once. The source material was blood, either unsorted or a sorted T cell fraction (not recorded which). This chain joins TRBV9 and TRBJ1-1, with D possibly TRBD1 on 6 matching bases. The TCR sequence derives from a human donor who was either an allogeneic HSCT recipient or a stem cell or donor lymphocyte infusion donor (not recorded which). It is not recorded whose cells these are; they may come from a transplant donor. For the CDR3, the DNA is TGTGCCAGCAGCGTCAGACCGGGACACAGTGAAGCTTTCTTT. This translates into CASSVRPGHSEAFF.